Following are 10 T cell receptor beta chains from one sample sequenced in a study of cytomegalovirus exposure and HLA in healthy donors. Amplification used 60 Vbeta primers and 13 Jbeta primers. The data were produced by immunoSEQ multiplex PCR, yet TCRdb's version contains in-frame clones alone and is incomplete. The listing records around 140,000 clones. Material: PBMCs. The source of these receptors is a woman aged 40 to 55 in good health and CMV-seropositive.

The CDR3 sequence: CASSYRGANEKLFF. Written as DNA, the CDR3 is TGTGCCAGCAGCTACAGGGGTGCTAATGAAAAACTGTTTTTT. The genes are TRBV11-3 and TRBJ1-4; 7 positions agree with TRBD1. This CDR3 region has 14 residues. J gave up 3 bases and V 4 bases, and 2 bases lay outside the gene matches. Germline V lookup: CDR1 SGHNT, CDR2 YENEEA. The full variable domain, rest sourced from reference TRBV11-3 and TRBJ1-4, is EAGVVQSPRYKIIEKKQPVAFWCNPISGHNTLYWYLQNLGQGPELLIRYENEEAVDDSQLPKDRFSAERLKGVDSTLKIQPAELGDSAVYLCASSYRGANEKLFFGSGTQLSVL.

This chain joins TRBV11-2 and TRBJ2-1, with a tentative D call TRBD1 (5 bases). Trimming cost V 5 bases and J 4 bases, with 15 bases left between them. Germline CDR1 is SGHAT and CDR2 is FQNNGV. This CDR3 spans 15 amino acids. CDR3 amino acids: CASSRDSPGYNEQFF. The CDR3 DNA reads TGTGCCAGCAGCCGCGACTCCCCAGGGTACAATGAGCAGTTCTTC.

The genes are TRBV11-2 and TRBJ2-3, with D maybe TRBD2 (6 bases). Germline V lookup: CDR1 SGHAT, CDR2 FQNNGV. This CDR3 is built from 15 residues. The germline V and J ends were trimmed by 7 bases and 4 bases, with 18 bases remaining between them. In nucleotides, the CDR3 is TGTGCCAGCACCCCTGGCACTAGCTCCTCAGATACGCAGTATTTT. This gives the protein CASTPGTSSSDTQYF.

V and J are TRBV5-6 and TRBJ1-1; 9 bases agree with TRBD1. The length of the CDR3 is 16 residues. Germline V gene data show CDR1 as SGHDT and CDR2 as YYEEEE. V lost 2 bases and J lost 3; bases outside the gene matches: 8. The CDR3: CASSFDYRGLDTEAFF. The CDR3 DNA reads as TGTGCCAGCAGCTTTGATTACAGGGGGCTTGACACTGAAGCTTTCTTT. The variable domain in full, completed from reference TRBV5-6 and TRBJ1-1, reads DAGVTQSPTHLIKTRGQQVTLRCSPKSGHDTVSWYQQALGQGPQFIFQYYEEEERQRGNFPDRFSGHQFPNYSSELNVNALLLGDSALYLCASSFDYRGLDTEAFFGQGTRLTVV.

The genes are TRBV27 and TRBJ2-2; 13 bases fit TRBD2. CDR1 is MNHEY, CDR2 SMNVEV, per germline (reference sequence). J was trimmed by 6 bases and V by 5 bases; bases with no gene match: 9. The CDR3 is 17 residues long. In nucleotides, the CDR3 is TGTGCCAGCAGTCCAAGTATGGGACTAGCGGGACCCGGGGAGCTGTTTTTT. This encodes CASSPSMGLAGPGELFF.

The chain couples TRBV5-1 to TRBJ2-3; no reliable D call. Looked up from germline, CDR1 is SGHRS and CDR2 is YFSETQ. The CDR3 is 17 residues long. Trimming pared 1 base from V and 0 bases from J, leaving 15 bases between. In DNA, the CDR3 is TGCGCCAGCAGCTTGCCCCAAGGCATAGCTAGCACAGATACGCAGTATTTT. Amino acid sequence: CASSLPQGIASTDTQYF.

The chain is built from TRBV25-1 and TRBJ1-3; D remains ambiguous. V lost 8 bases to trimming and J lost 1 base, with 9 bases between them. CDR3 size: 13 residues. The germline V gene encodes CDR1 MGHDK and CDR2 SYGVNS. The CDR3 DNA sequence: TGTGCCAGCCTTGAGAAATCTGGAAACACCATATATTTT. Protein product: CASLEKSGNTIYF.

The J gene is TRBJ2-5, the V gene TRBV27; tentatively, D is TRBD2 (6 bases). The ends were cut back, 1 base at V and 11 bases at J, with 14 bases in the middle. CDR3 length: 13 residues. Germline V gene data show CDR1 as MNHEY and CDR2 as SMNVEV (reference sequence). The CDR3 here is CASSLFGGWEQYF. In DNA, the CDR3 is TGTGCCAGCAGTTTATTCGGGGGATGGGAGCAGTACTTC.

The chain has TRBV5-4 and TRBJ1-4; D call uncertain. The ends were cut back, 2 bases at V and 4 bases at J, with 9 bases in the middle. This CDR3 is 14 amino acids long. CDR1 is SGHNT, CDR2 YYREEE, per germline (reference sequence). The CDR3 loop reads CASSLRGFNEKLFF. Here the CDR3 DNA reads TGTGCCAGCAGCTTACGAGGCTTTAATGAAAAACTGTTTTTT.

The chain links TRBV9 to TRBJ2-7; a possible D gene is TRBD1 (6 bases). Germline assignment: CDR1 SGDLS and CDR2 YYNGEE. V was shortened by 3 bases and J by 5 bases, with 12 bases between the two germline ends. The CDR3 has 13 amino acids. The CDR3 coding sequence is TGTGCCAGCAGCGCCTCAGGGGAAGACGAGCAGTACTTC. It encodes CASSASGEDEQYF.